The rows below give T cell receptor beta chains drawn from one sample of a study of shared clonotypes between healthy human individuals. Produced via immunoSEQ multiplex PCR; TCRdb's table is partial and in-frame only. The sample gives roughly 2 million clones, just under 95% of which show up once; approximately 1.2% is in the top ten. The source material was naive CD8+ T cells sorted from blood. These receptors all come from a young man in good health. The CDR3 runs from the conserved cysteine through the conserved F or W. D genes are given only for firm matches. Not every row has a clone size; where given, it reads once, few, many or a size class.

v_gene: TRBV27
d_gene: NA
j_gene: TRBJ2-7
abundance: NA
CDR3nt: TGTGCCAGCAGTTTCCGGGTAGGGGCTCTAGGGGAGCAGTACTTC
CDR3aa: CASSFRVGALGEQYF

v_gene: TRBV6-1
d_gene: NA
j_gene: TRBJ1-1
abundance: NA
CDR3nt: TGTGCCAGCACTCAGGGGTTGATGACTGAAGCTTTCTTT
CDR3aa: CASTQGLMTEAFF

v_gene: TRBV7-8
d_gene: NA
j_gene: TRBJ1-1
abundance: NA
CDR3nt: TGTGCCAGCAGCGCGGACACTGAAGCTTTCTTT
CDR3aa: CASSADTEAFF

v_gene: TRBV11-1
d_gene: NA
j_gene: TRBJ2-1
abundance: NA
CDR3nt: TGTGCCAGCAGCTTAGTCACGAATGAGCAGTTCTTC
CDR3aa: CASSLVTNEQFF

v_gene: TRBV29-1
d_gene: NA
j_gene: TRBJ2-5
abundance: NA
CDR3nt: TGCAGCGTGCTGGGGTCGGTCGGTACCCTAGGGGCCCAGTACTTC
CDR3aa: CSVLGSVGTLGAQYF

v_gene: TRBV9
d_gene: NA
j_gene: TRBJ2-4
abundance: NA
CDR3nt: TGTGCCAGCAGCGGCGAGGACATTCAGTACTTC
CDR3aa: CASSGEDIQYF

v_gene: TRBV7-8
d_gene: NA
j_gene: TRBJ1-5
abundance: NA
CDR3nt: TGTGCCAGCAGCTTATCGGGCAATCAGCCCCAGCATTTT
CDR3aa: CASSLSGNQPQHF

v_gene: TRBV7-6
d_gene: TRBD2
j_gene: TRBJ2-5
abundance: NA
CDR3nt: TGTGCCAGCAGCTTAGAGTTGCCGACTAGCATTGCAGAGACCCAGTACTTC
CDR3aa: CASSLELPTSIAETQYF

v_gene: TRBV27
d_gene: NA
j_gene: TRBJ2-5
abundance: NA
CDR3nt: TGTGCCAGCAGTTTATATGCGGCGGGACAAGAGACCCAGTACTTC
CDR3aa: CASSLYAAGQETQYF

v_gene: TRBV19
d_gene: NA
j_gene: TRBJ2-2
abundance: NA
CDR3nt: TGTGCCAGCATCCCCCGTAGCAGCGGGGAGCTGTTTTTT
CDR3aa: CASIPRSSGELFF

v_gene: TRBV6-1
d_gene: NA
j_gene: TRBJ1-1
abundance: NA
CDR3nt: TGTGCCAGCAGTGAAGTTGTGCGATACGCGTTTGCAGCGGGCGATGACACTGAAGCTTTCTTT
CDR3aa: CASSEVVRYAFAAGDDTEAFF

v_gene: TRBV4-1
d_gene: NA
j_gene: TRBJ1-1
abundance: NA
CDR3nt: TGCGCCAGCAGCCAATCCGGGACGGAGGCTTTCTTT
CDR3aa: CASSQSGTEAFF

v_gene: TRBV7-9
d_gene: TRBD1
j_gene: TRBJ1-1
abundance: NA
CDR3nt: TGTGCCAGCAGCTTGACAGGGACCACTGAAGCTTTCTTT
CDR3aa: CASSLTGTTEAFF

v_gene: TRBV6-5
d_gene: NA
j_gene: TRBJ2-3
abundance: NA
CDR3nt: TGTGCCAGCAGTTATTCGGCCCCAGATACGCAGTATTTT
CDR3aa: CASSYSAPDTQYF

v_gene: TRBV27
d_gene: NA
j_gene: TRBJ1-2
abundance: once
CDR3nt: TGTGCCAGCAGTTTATCGCCCAGGGGCTATGGCTACACCTTC
CDR3aa: CASSLSPRGYGYTF

v_gene: TRBV10-1
d_gene: NA
j_gene: TRBJ2-7
abundance: few
CDR3nt: TGCGCCAGCAGCGGTTCCCATCACGGTCCGGTTCACGAGCAGTACTTC
CDR3aa: CASSGSHHGPVHEQYF

v_gene: TRBV27
d_gene: NA
j_gene: TRBJ2-1
abundance: once
CDR3nt: TGTGCCACCGGACTGTTTTTTGATGAGCAGTTCTTC
CDR3aa: CATGLFFDEQFF

v_gene: TRBV11-2
d_gene: NA
j_gene: TRBJ2-3
abundance: NA
CDR3nt: TGTGCCAGCAGCTTAGAACTCTATGAAGATACGCAGTATTTT
CDR3aa: CASSLELYEDTQYF

v_gene: TRBV27
d_gene: NA
j_gene: TRBJ2-1
abundance: NA
CDR3nt: TGTGCCAGCAGTTTATCGATGAGCGATTGGCAGTTCTTC
CDR3aa: CASSLSMSDWQFF

v_gene: TRBV7-9
d_gene: TRBD2
j_gene: TRBJ2-5
abundance: NA
CDR3nt: TGTGCCAGCACCTACGCGGGGGGAGAAGAGACCCAGTACTTC
CDR3aa: CASTYAGGEETQYF

v_gene: TRBV19
d_gene: TRBD1
j_gene: TRBJ2-7
abundance: NA
CDR3nt: TGTGCCAGTAGTATTAGGACAGGGGGAACCAACGAGCAGTACTTC
CDR3aa: CASSIRTGGTNEQYF

v_gene: TRBV30
d_gene: NA
j_gene: TRBJ2-2
abundance: NA
CDR3nt: TGTGCCTGGAGTGTACACGGCACCGGGGAGCTGTTTTTT
CDR3aa: CAWSVHGTGELFF

v_gene: TRBV7-9
d_gene: NA
j_gene: TRBJ2-1
abundance: NA
CDR3nt: TGTGCCAGCAGCTTCACTAGCTATGAGCAGTTCTTC
CDR3aa: CASSFTSYEQFF

v_gene: TRBV27
d_gene: NA
j_gene: TRBJ1-2
abundance: NA
CDR3nt: TGTGCCAGCAGTTTGGCTCGCCCCGGGCAAGCTAACTATGGCTACACCTTC
CDR3aa: CASSLARPGQANYGYTF

v_gene: TRBV15
d_gene: TRBD2
j_gene: TRBJ2-2
abundance: NA
CDR3nt: TGTGCCACCAGAACGACTAGCGGGAGGGCCAGTTCGAACACCGGGGAGCTGTTTTTT
CDR3aa: CATRTTSGRASSNTGELFF

v_gene: TRBV27
d_gene: NA
j_gene: TRBJ2-1
abundance: NA
CDR3nt: TGTGCCAGCAGTTACGGCTCATACAATGAGCAGTTCTTC
CDR3aa: CASSYGSYNEQFF

v_gene: TRBV2
d_gene: NA
j_gene: TRBJ1-1
abundance: once
CDR3nt: TGTGCCAGCAGTCCGGACAGCTTTACTGAAGCTTTCTTT
CDR3aa: CASSPDSFTEAFF

v_gene: TRBV27
d_gene: NA
j_gene: TRBJ1-5
abundance: NA
CDR3nt: TGTGCCAGCAGACAAGTATTGGGTGATCAGCCCCAGCATTTT
CDR3aa: CASRQVLGDQPQHF

v_gene: TRBV4-1
d_gene: NA
j_gene: TRBJ1-1
abundance: NA
CDR3nt: TGCGCCAGCAGCCAAGAGGGGAGGGGAGGCACTGAAGCTTTCTTT
CDR3aa: CASSQEGRGGTEAFF

v_gene: TRBV14
d_gene: NA
j_gene: TRBJ1-1
abundance: NA
CDR3nt: TGTGCCAGCAACTCCCTCAGCGACACTGAAGCTTTCTTT
CDR3aa: CASNSLSDTEAFF

v_gene: TRBV30
d_gene: NA
j_gene: TRBJ2-1
abundance: NA
CDR3nt: TGTGCCTGGAACCTCCCCCGGGGCAAAGGGGGTACCTACAATGAGCAGTTCTTC
CDR3aa: CAWNLPRGKGGTYNEQFF

v_gene: TRBV10-3
d_gene: TRBD1
j_gene: TRBJ2-3
abundance: NA
CDR3nt: TGTGCCATCAGTGAGTCTCTCGGGACAGGGAACACAGATACGCAGTATTTT
CDR3aa: CAISESLGTGNTDTQYF

v_gene: TRBV10-3
d_gene: NA
j_gene: TRBJ1-2
abundance: once
CDR3nt: TGTGCCATCAGTGAGTCTGTCAGGGCCTATGGCTACACCTTC
CDR3aa: CAISESVRAYGYTF

v_gene: TRBV7-9
d_gene: TRBD1
j_gene: TRBJ1-2
abundance: once
CDR3nt: TGTGCCAGCAGCTTAACAGGGGGCGCGATTGGCTACACCTTC
CDR3aa: CASSLTGGAIGYTF

v_gene: TRBV9
d_gene: TRBD1
j_gene: TRBJ2-1
abundance: NA
CDR3nt: TGTGCCAGCAGCGCCGGGACAGGGTCGGGCAATGAGCAGTTCTTC
CDR3aa: CASSAGTGSGNEQFF

v_gene: TRBV5-1
d_gene: NA
j_gene: TRBJ2-7
abundance: NA
CDR3nt: TGCGCCAGCAGCTTGGTCGAGGAGGGATGGTACGAGCAGTACTTC
CDR3aa: CASSLVEEGWYEQYF

v_gene: TRBV5-6
d_gene: TRBD2
j_gene: TRBJ2-1
abundance: NA
CDR3nt: TGTGCCAGCAGAAACACTAGCGGCGGTGAGCAGTTCTTC
CDR3aa: CASRNTSGGEQFF

v_gene: TRBV27
d_gene: NA
j_gene: TRBJ2-7
abundance: once
CDR3nt: TGTGCCAGCAGTTTCGGGACTTTCTCCTACGAGCAGTACTTC
CDR3aa: CASSFGTFSYEQYF

v_gene: TRBV4-1
d_gene: NA
j_gene: TRBJ1-1
abundance: NA
CDR3nt: TGCGCCAGCAGCCAAGAGGGCGCGAAGCGTGGCACTGAAGCTTTCTTT
CDR3aa: CASSQEGAKRGTEAFF

v_gene: TRBV5-6
d_gene: TRBD1
j_gene: TRBJ1-2
abundance: NA
CDR3nt: TGTGCCAGCAGCTATGGACAGGAAGACTATGGCTACACCTTC
CDR3aa: CASSYGQEDYGYTF

v_gene: TRBV4-1
d_gene: NA
j_gene: TRBJ2-7
abundance: NA
CDR3nt: TGCGCCAGCAGCCAACTTGAACAGGGCTACGAGCAGTACTTC
CDR3aa: CASSQLEQGYEQYF

v_gene: TRBV7-9
d_gene: NA
j_gene: TRBJ1-1
abundance: NA
CDR3nt: TGTGCCAGCAGCTTAGCGTTAACTACGAACACTGAAGCTTTCTTT
CDR3aa: CASSLALTTNTEAFF

v_gene: TRBV4-1
d_gene: NA
j_gene: TRBJ1-1
abundance: NA
CDR3nt: TGCGCCAGCAGCCAAGACCTGGGCGAAGCTTTCTTT
CDR3aa: CASSQDLGEAFF

v_gene: TRBV4-1
d_gene: NA
j_gene: TRBJ2-2
abundance: NA
CDR3nt: TGCGCCAGCAGCCACAGCGGAGACGGCACCGGGGAGCTGTTTTTT
CDR3aa: CASSHSGDGTGELFF

v_gene: TRBV5-1
d_gene: TRBD2
j_gene: TRBJ2-7
abundance: NA
CDR3nt: TGCGCCAGCAGCTTGGCTTCGCGGGAGGGGAACGAGCAGTACTTC
CDR3aa: CASSLASREGNEQYF